These 27 T cell receptor beta chains came from one sample sequenced in a study of control samples from healthy donors and cancer patients. The table came from immunoSEQ multiplex PCR; TCRdb's copy has only in-frame clones and leaves some out. The sample includes about 110,000 clones, 82% of them seen just once. Sequenced material: blood. These receptors all come from a man aged 18 to 29 in good health.

The chain couples TRBV4-2 to TRBJ1-4; TRBD1 might be the D (6 bases). The V gene's germline CDR1 is LGHNA and CDR2 YNFKEQ. Trimming removed 2 bases from V and 4 bases from J, with 14 bases in between. This CDR3 contains 16 residues. This CDR3 reads CASSQFGGGLNEKLFF. The CDR3 DNA reads TGTGCCAGCAGCCAATTTGGGGGGGGGCTTAATGAAAAACTGTTTTTT.

The table lists this clone with a few counts. The rearrangement uses TRBV2 and TRBJ1-2; weak D call: TRBD1 (5 bases). The germline CDR1 and CDR2 sequences are SNHLY and FYNNEI. V lost 6 bases, J lost 10 bases, and 15 bases lay in between. CDR3 length: 12 residues. CDR3 sequence (DNA): TGTGCCAGCAGGCGGGACCGCTCCCCCTACACCTTC. It encodes CASRRDRSPYTF.

The rearrangement joins TRBV3-1 (or the pseudogene TRBV3-2) to TRBJ2-1; 12 bases are shared with TRBD2. CDR3 length: 15 residues. J lost 8 bases, V lost 1 base, and 3 bases had no gene match. CDR1 is LGHDT and CDR2 is YNNKEL in the germline V gene (reference sequence). In DNA form, the CDR3 reads TGTGCCAGCAGCCAAGTACTAGCGGGGGGTCATGAGCAGTTCTTC. It encodes CASSQVLAGGHEQFF.

The chain joins TRBV2 to TRBJ1-5; D not resolved. Germline values: CDR1 SNHLY, CDR2 FYNNEI. V gave up 2 bases and J gave up 9 bases, with 8 bases separating them. CDR3 length: 12 residues. As DNA, the CDR3 is TGTGCCAGCAGTGAAAATTTTCCGCCCCAGCATTTT. This encodes CASSENFPPQHF.

The chain is built from TRBV21-1 and TRBJ1-6. TRBV21-1 is annotated as a pseudogene. The CDR3 extends over 17 amino acids. The CDR3 nucleotides read TGTGCCAGCAGCAAACCCGGGGTATCGGTGGGTAATTCACCCCTCCACTTT. Translated, it gives CASSKPGVSVGNSPLHF.

The gene calls are TRBV2 and TRBJ2-3; 12 nucleotides align to TRBD1. The germline V gene encodes CDR1 SNHLY and CDR2 FYNNEI. The CDR3 runs 19 residues. V dropped 5 bases and J dropped 0; count of bases not matched to a gene: 12. CDR3 bases: TGTGCCAGCAGTTTACCGGGACAGGGGGCCCACACTAGCACAGATACGCAGTATTTT. Encoded protein: CASSLPGQGAHTSTDTQYF. The full variable domain, with the rest looked up from reference TRBV2 and TRBJ2-3, is EPEVTQTPSHQVTQMGQEVILRCVPISNHLYFYWYRQILGQKVEFLVSFYNNEISEKSEIFDDQFSVERPDGSNFTLKIRSTKLEDSAMYFCASSLPGQGAHTSTDTQYFGPGTRLTVL.

The chain carries TRBV10-3 and TRBJ2-5; TRBD2 aligns across 7 bases. Trimming at V came to 8 bases and at J to 1 base, leaving 4 bases not matched to a gene. The germline V gene encodes CDR1 ENHRY and CDR2 SYGVKD. The CDR3 is made up of 13 amino acids. CDR3 coding DNA: TGTGCCATCGGTGGGGGGGGCCAAGAGACCCAGTACTTC. Translated, it gives CAIGGGGQETQYF.

The rearrangement joins TRBV12-3 or TRBV12-4 to TRBJ1-2; D possibly corresponds to TRBD1 (5 bases). There are 13 residues in the CDR3. The V and J ends lost 7 bases and 10 bases respectively, with 19 bases between them. The CDR3, as DNA: TGTGCCAGCACCCCGGGACGAAAAGTGGACTACACCTTC. Translating it yields CASTPGRKVDYTF.

The chain couples TRBV7-2 to TRBJ1-2; D unclear. The V gene's germline CDR1 is SGHTA and CDR2 FQGNSA. The CDR3 consists of 14 residues. Trimming shortened V by 2 bases and J by 0 bases, and 7 bases separated the two germline ends. Written as DNA, the CDR3 is TGTGCCAGCAGCTTATCCGGAGCTAACTATGGCTACACCTTC. It yields the protein CASSLSGANYGYTF.

The rearrangement links TRBV13 to TRBJ2-1, with 7 bases fitting TRBD1. Trimming at V came to 4 bases and at J to 3 bases, leaving 9 bases not matched to a gene. The V gene's germline CDR1 is PRHDT and CDR2 FYEKMQ (reference sequence). The CDR3 loop spans 16 amino acids. CDR3 sequence (DNA): TGTGCCAGCAGCTCTCAGGGGGTTCGGTACTACAATGAGCAGTTCTTC. Translation gives CASSSQGVRYYNEQFF.

This chain uses TRBV29-1 with TRBJ1-1, with 7 bases fitting TRBD1. Losses at the gene ends were 4 bases for V and 7 bases for J; bases not matched to a gene: 6. Germline CDR1 reads SQVTM; CDR2 reads ANQGSEA. This CDR3 has 12 residues. CDR3 sequence reads: CSVGTWDSEAFF. The CDR3 DNA follows: TGCAGCGTTGGCACCTGGGACAGTGAAGCTTTCTTT.

The chain carries TRBV29-1 and TRBJ1-2; no reliable D call. V lost 4 bases and J lost 5, with 17 bases in between. Germline values: CDR1 SQVTM, CDR2 ANQGSEA. This CDR3 has 14 amino acids. The CDR3 region has the DNA TGCAGCGTTGTAGACGTGGGTGCAGGATATGGCTACACCTTC. It encodes CSVVDVGAGYGYTF.

The chain recombines TRBV6-2 or TRBV6-3 with TRBJ2-2; 10 nucleotides line up with TRBD1. The CDR3 extends over 17 amino acids. Germline CDR1 and CDR2: MNHEY and SVGEGT. Unmatched junction bases numbered 4, after V lost 0 bases and J lost 3 bases. Here the CDR3 DNA reads TGTGCCAGCAGTTACTCGACAGGGGGCCCCGACACCGGGGAGCTGTTTTTT. Protein product: CASSYSTGGPDTGELFF.

About this clone itself: The sample has other DNA sequences that encode this CDR3 too. The rearrangement joins TRBV5-6 to TRBJ1-5, with a tentative D call TRBD1 (5 bases). Germline lookup yields CDR1 SGHDT and CDR2 YYEEEE. Trimming shortened V by 1 base and J by 1 base, and 12 bases separated the two germline ends. The CDR3 contains 16 residues. CDR3 DNA: TGTGCCAGCAGCTTGAGGGCAGGGCGCAGCAATCAGCCCCAGCATTTT. This codes for CASSLRAGRSNQPQHF.

The CDR3 sequence: CASSGTSGGHPSTDTQYF. The CDR3, as DNA: TGTGCCAGTAGTGGGACTAGCGGGGGGCACCCTAGCACAGATACGCAGTATTTT. V is TRBV19 and J is TRBJ2-3, with TRBD2 identical over 15 bases. CDR1 is LNHDA and CDR2 is SQIVND in the germline V gene (reference sequence). The CDR3 runs to 18 residues. V shed 5 bases, J shed 0 bases, and the junction held 6 bases outside the gene matches.

The V gene is TRBV6-2 or TRBV6-3, the J gene TRBJ1-5, with 8 nucleotides matching TRBD1. The CDR3 runs to 17 residues. Trimming at V came to 6 bases and at J to 5 bases, leaving 15 bases not matched to a gene. Germline V lookup: CDR1 MNHEY, CDR2 SVGEGT. CDR3 DNA: TGTGCCAGCAGCCTGGGACAGGACCGCGGTTGGGATCAGCCCCAGCATTTT. Translation: CASSLGQDRGWDQPQHF.

The rearrangement uses TRBV11-3 and TRBJ2-7; D is perhaps TRBD1 (6 bases). V was cut by 5 bases and J by 6 bases, with 8 bases left in between. Looked up from germline, CDR1 is SGHNT and CDR2 is YENEEA. This CDR3 spans 11 amino acids. In DNA, the CDR3 is TGTGCCAGCAGCGTAGGGGGCGAGCAGTACTTC. The encoded protein is CASSVGGEQYF.

The CDR3 DNA reads as TGTGCCAGTAGTCAGCGGGGGAAGACCGGGGAGCTGTTTTTT. This translates into CASSQRGKTGELFF. This chain connects TRBV19 to TRBJ2-2, with 8 bases identical to TRBD2. The CDR3 loop spans 14 amino acids. V was clipped by 5 bases and J by 5 bases; unmatched bases: 4. Germline CDR1 and CDR2: LNHDA and SQIVND (reference sequence).

The chain links TRBV30 to TRBJ2-1; TRBD1 matches 7 bases. CDR3 length equals 14 residues. Germline V CDR1 and CDR2: GTSNPN, SVGIG (reference sequence). Trimming removed 0 bases from V and 5 bases from J; junction bases left unmatched: 4. The CDR3 sequence is CAWSVQGTHNEQFF. Written as DNA, the CDR3 is TGTGCCTGGAGTGTACAGGGGACCCACAATGAGCAGTTCTTC.

The chain combines TRBV3-1 (or the pseudogene TRBV3-2) with TRBJ2-4, with D perhaps matching TRBD2 (6 bases). CDR1 is LGHDT and CDR2 is YNNKEL in the germline V gene (reference sequence). Trimming took off 4 bases at V and 8 bases at J, with 12 bases between the two ends. The CDR3 runs to 13 residues. CDR3 in amino acids: CASSPGVRDIQYF. The DNA for the CDR3 is TGTGCCAGCAGCCCGGGGGTCAGGGACATTCAGTACTTC.

The J gene is TRBJ2-1, the V gene TRBV11-2; D perhaps matches TRBD1 (6 bases). V lost 4 bases and J 7 bases, leaving 17 bases between the germline ends. This CDR3 has 15 residues. Germline V gene data show CDR1 as SGHAT and CDR2 as FQNNGV. CDR3 in amino acids: CASSWQGIVRNEQFF. DNA of the CDR3: TGTGCCAGCAGCTGGCAGGGGATTGTTAGGAATGAGCAGTTCTTC.

In its sample, this clone was seen once. The identical CDR3 is also encoded by other nucleotide sequences in the sample. In nucleotides, the CDR3 is TGTGCCAGCAGTTCTAGCGGGGGTGGATCCTACGAGCAGTACTTC. Its protein product is CASSSSGGGSYEQYF. The J gene is TRBJ2-7, the V gene TRBV6-2 or TRBV6-3; 10 bases match TRBD2. Germline CDR1 is MNHEY and CDR2 is SVGEGT. The J segment lost 1 base and the V segment lost 4 bases, leaving 4 bases of the junction unmatched. The CDR3 has 15 residues.

The chain recombines TRBV15 with TRBJ1-2; D is ambiguous. The CDR3 is 13 amino acids. The V and J ends lost 0 bases and 5 bases respectively, with 7 bases between them. Germline V gene lookup returns CDR1 LNHNV and CDR2 YYDKDF (reference sequence). The CDR3 region is CATSRDPGYGYTF. The CDR3 DNA reads as TGTGCCACCAGCAGAGACCCGGGATATGGCTACACCTTC.

The J gene is TRBJ2-5, the V gene TRBV2, with TRBD2 identical over 10 bases. The J segment lost 7 bases and the V segment lost 6 bases, leaving 11 bases of the junction unmatched. CDR1 is SNHLY and CDR2 is FYNNEI in the germline V gene. This CDR3 has 15 residues. The CDR3 reads CASRVTSGDAGTQYF. DNA of the CDR3: TGTGCCAGCAGAGTTACTAGCGGGGATGCTGGGACCCAGTACTTC.

The rearrangement links TRBV6-5 to TRBJ1-6; D call uncertain. Germline V CDR1 and CDR2: MNHEY, SVGAGI. This CDR3 spans 13 amino acids. Trimming shortened V by 0 bases and J by 9 bases, and 6 bases separated the two germline ends. The CDR3 here is CASSYSVASPLHF. As DNA, the CDR3 is TGTGCCAGCAGTTACTCGGTGGCTTCACCCCTCCACTTT.

The chain carries TRBV5-1 and TRBJ1-2; D call uncertain. V was cut by 0 bases and J by 5 bases, with 8 bases left in between. The germline V gene has CDR1 SGHRS and CDR2 YFSETQ. The CDR3 contains 13 residues. CDR3 in DNA: TGCGCCAGCAGCTTGGAGGCAGAGTATGGCTACACCTTC. Amino acid sequence: CASSLEAEYGYTF.

This clone was found once. The chain joins TRBV5-1 to TRBJ2-3, with 8 nucleotides matching TRBD1. Looked up from germline, CDR1 is SGHRS and CDR2 is YFSETQ. J gave up 0 bases and V 7 bases, and 7 bases lay outside the gene matches. The CDR3 has 15 residues. CDR3 sequence reads: CASSIQGASTDTQYF. The CDR3 bases are TGCGCCAGCTCTATTCAGGGGGCTAGCACAGATACGCAGTATTTT. Variable domain in full (rest from reference TRBV5-1 and TRBJ2-3): KAGVTQTPRYLIKTRGQQVTLSCSPISGHRSVSWYQQTPGQGLQFLFEYFSETQRNKGNFPGRFSGRQFSNSRSEMNVSTLELGDSALYLCASSIQGASTDTQYFGPGTRLTVL.